This passage covers 14 T cell receptor beta chains from one sample sequenced in a study of response to subunit inactivated influenza vaccine. MiXCR, run by TCRdb on the RT-PCR reads, gives a single entry per CDR3 protein. The sample yields about 500,000 distinct CDR3 sequences, 16% seen once. The specimen comprised CD4+ T cells sorted from PBMCs, sampled approximately 25 months after vaccination. All receptors derive from a man in his fifties or sixties who received an inactivated influenza vaccine.

The chain has TRBV7-3 and TRBJ2-2; 7 nucleotides agree with TRBD1. The junction had 12 bases not matched to a gene; V was cut back by 5 bases and J by 6 bases. The germline CDR1 and CDR2 sequences are SGHTA and FQGTGA. This CDR3 contains 16 residues. For the CDR3, the DNA is TGTGCCAGCAGCGAGACAGGGACAGCTTCCTCCGGGGAGCTGTTTTTT. Protein: CASSETGTASSGELFF.

In this sample, this clonotype turned up a few times. The chain links TRBV3-1 to TRBJ1-3, with D unclear. The length of the CDR3 is 17 residues. Trimming left V 0 bases short and J 2 bases short, with 14 bases between. The V gene's germline CDR1 is LGHDT and CDR2 YNNKEL (reference sequence). DNA for the CDR3: TGTGCCAGCAGCCAAGACTCGGGAAGGTCGGCTGGAAACACCATATATTTT. Protein: CASSQDSGRSAGNTIYF.

The genes are TRBV6-1 and TRBJ2-1; 8 bases are shared with TRBD2. Germline V gene data show CDR1 as MNHNS and CDR2 as SASEGT. The CDR3 spans 15 residues. J lost 3 bases, V lost 2 bases, and 3 bases had no gene match. The CDR3 here is CASSENSGIYNEQFF. The DNA for the CDR3 is TGTGCCAGCAGTGAAAATAGCGGGATCTACAATGAGCAGTTCTTC.

The rearrangement links TRBV11-2 to TRBJ2-1; tentative D call: TRBD2 (6 bases). The germline V gene has CDR1 SGHAT and CDR2 FQNNGV. The CDR3 has 16 amino acids. Trimming left V 1 base short and J 6 bases short, with 16 bases between. CDR3: CASSLVLRGPPNEQFF. CDR3 in DNA: TGTGCCAGCAGCTTAGTTTTGCGGGGACCTCCCAATGAGCAGTTCTTC.

This clonotype was counted ten times or more. CDR3 residues: CASSPTSGTYEQYF. In DNA form, the CDR3 reads TGTGCCAGCAGCCCAACTAGCGGGACCTACGAGCAGTACTTC. This chain joins TRBV7-2 and TRBJ2-7; 10 nucleotides agree with TRBD2. The CDR3 totals 14 residues. V trimming: 5 bases; J trimming: 2 bases; junction bases outside the gene matches: 3. Germline V CDR1 and CDR2: SGHTA, FQGNSA.

This clonotype has more than one count but fewer than ten. The chain employs TRBV24-1 and TRBJ2-1, with D hard to call. The CDR3 spans 15 residues. CDR1 KGHDR and CDR2 SFDVKD come from the germline V gene. V lost 0 bases, J lost 5 bases, and 10 bases lay in between. The CDR3 region is CATSDLRRENNEQFF. DNA of the CDR3: TGTGCCACCAGTGATTTGCGTAGAGAAAACAATGAGCAGTTCTTC.

The chain carries TRBV10-3 and TRBJ2-1, with D possibly called TRBD1 or TRBD2 (6 bases each). The CDR3 loop spans 17 amino acids. The germline gives CDR1 ENHRY, CDR2 SYGVKD. Between the trimmed V and J ends, which lost 4 bases and 2 bases, there was a span of 18 bases. The DNA of the CDR3 is TGTGCCATCAGTGGGGGGGACGGGACACGCACCTACAATGAGCAGTTCTTC. Translated: CAISGGDGTRTYNEQFF.

This sequence joins TRBV2 and TRBJ1-1; 9 nucleotides agree with TRBD1. CDR3 length: 14 residues. V trimming: 5 bases; J trimming: 9 bases; junction bases outside the gene matches: 10. Germline V CDR1 and CDR2: SNHLY, FYNNEI. CDR3 protein: CASSSGQGPLQAFF. In nucleotides, the CDR3 is TGTGCCAGCAGTTCGGGACAGGGTCCCCTCCAAGCTTTCTTT.

V gene TRBV7-2 combines with J gene TRBJ2-5; D ambiguous. CDR1 is SGHTA and CDR2 is FQGNSA in the germline V gene. V lost 1 base and J lost 5, with 14 bases in between. CDR3 length equals 15 residues. The CDR3 protein is CASSLGFSLGETQYF. CDR3 nucleotide sequence: TGTGCCAGCAGCTTAGGATTTAGCCTGGGGGAGACCCAGTACTTC.

This clonotype turned up a few times. V is TRBV7-9 and J is TRBJ2-3; a weak D match, TRBD1 (6 bases). Germline-derived CDR1 and CDR2 are SEHNR and FQNEAQ (reference sequence). The CDR3 has 16 amino acids. The ends were cut back, 6 bases at V and 0 bases at J, with 16 bases in the middle. The CDR3 nucleotides read TGTGCCAGCAGACCAAGGGCAGGGGAAAGCACAGATACGCAGTATTTT. Its protein is CASRPRAGESTDTQYF. The variable domain in full, with the rest retrieved from reference TRBV7-9 and TRBJ2-3, is DTGVSQNPRHKITKRGQNVTFRCDPISEHNRLYWYRQTLGQGPEFLTYFQNEAQLEKSRLLSDRFSAERPKGSFSTLEIQRTEQGDSAMYLCASRPRAGESTDTQYFGPGTRLTVL.

Many counts were recorded for this clonotype. This chain connects TRBV20-1 to TRBJ2-5; D ambiguous. This CDR3 has 11 amino acids. The ends were cut back, 3 bases at V and 2 bases at J, with 4 bases in the middle. The V gene's germline CDR1 is DFQATT and CDR2 SNEGSKA (reference sequence). CDR3 residues: CSASRQETQYF. The CDR3 DNA follows: TGCAGTGCTAGCCGTCAAGAGACCCAGTACTTC.

This clonotype showed up many times. This chain joins TRBV10-3 and TRBJ2-7; 7 bases line up with TRBD1. Germline V lookup: CDR1 ENHRY, CDR2 SYGVKD. V was clipped by 2 bases and J by 2 bases; unmatched bases: 0. The CDR3 is 13 amino acids. The CDR3 sequence: CAISEGQAYEQYF. In nucleotides, the CDR3 is TGTGCCATCAGTGAGGGACAGGCCTACGAGCAGTACTTC.

This clonotype was observed a few times. The gene calls are TRBV5-1 and TRBJ1-2; D is ambiguous. Looked up from germline, CDR1 is SGHRS and CDR2 is YFSETQ. Trimming left V 1 base short and J 2 bases short, with 12 bases between. The CDR3 sequence is 15 residues long. The CDR3 DNA reads as TGCGCCAGCAGCTTGAGTGGGCAGAGAAACTATGGCTACACCTTC. It yields the protein CASSLSGQRNYGYTF.

V is TRBV20-1 and J is TRBJ2-7, with TRBD1 identical over 9 bases. J was trimmed by 1 base and V by 6 bases; bases with no gene match: 4. The CDR3 runs 13 residues. Per germline, CDR1 DFQATT and CDR2 SNEGSKA (reference sequence). The CDR3 is CSATGGPSYEQYF. CDR3 in DNA: TGCAGTGCGACAGGGGGTCCTTCCTACGAGCAGTACTTC.